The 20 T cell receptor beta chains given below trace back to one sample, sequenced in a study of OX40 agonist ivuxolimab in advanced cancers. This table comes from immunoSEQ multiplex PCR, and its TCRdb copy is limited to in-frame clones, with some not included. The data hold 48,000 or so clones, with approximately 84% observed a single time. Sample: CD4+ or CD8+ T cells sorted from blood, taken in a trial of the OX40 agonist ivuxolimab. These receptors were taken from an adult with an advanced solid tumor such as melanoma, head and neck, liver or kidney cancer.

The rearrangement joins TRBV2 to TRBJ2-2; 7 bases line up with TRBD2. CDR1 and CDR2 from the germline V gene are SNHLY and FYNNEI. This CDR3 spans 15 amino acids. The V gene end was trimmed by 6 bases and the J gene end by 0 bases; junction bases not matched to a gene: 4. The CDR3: CASRRGLANTGELFF. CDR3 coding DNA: TGTGCCAGCAGAAGAGGACTAGCGAACACCGGGGAGCTGTTTTTT.

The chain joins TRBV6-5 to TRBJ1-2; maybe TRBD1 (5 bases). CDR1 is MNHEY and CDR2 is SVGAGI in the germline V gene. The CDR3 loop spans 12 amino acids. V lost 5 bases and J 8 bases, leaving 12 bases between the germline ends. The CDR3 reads CASSRGIGGYTF. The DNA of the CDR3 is TGTGCCAGCAGTAGGGGAATTGGCGGCTACACCTTC.

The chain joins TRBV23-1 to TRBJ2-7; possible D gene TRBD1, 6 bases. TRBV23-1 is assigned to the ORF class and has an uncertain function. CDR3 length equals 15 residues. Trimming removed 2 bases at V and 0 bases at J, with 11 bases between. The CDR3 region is CASSQGQWNSYEQYF. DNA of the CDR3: TGCGCCAGCAGTCAAGGACAGTGGAACTCCTACGAGCAGTACTTC.

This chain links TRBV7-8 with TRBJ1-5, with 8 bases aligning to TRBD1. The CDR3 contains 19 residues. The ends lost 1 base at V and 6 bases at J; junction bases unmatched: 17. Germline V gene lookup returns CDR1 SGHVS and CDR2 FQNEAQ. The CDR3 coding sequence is TGTGCCAGCAGCTTAGAAGGGGCCCCGGGACAGGCGTGGGGTCAGCCCCAGCATTTT. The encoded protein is CASSLEGAPGQAWGQPQHF.

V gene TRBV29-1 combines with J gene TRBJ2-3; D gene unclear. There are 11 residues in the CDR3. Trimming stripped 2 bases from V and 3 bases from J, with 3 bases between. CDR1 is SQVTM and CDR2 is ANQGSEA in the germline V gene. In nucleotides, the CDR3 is TGCAGCGTTGAACGTACAGATACGCAGTATTTT. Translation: CSVERTDTQYF.

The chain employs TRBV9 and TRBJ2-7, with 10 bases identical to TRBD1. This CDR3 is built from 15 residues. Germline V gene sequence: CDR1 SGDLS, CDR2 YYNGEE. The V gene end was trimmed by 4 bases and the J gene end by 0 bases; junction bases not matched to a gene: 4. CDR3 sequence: CASSPGQGVSYEQYF. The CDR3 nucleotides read TGTGCCAGCAGCCCCGGACAGGGGGTCTCCTACGAGCAGTACTTC.

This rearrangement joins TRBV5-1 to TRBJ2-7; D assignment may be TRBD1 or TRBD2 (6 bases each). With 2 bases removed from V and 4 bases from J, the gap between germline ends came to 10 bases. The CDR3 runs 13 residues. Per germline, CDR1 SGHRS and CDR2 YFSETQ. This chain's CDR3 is CASSLTGRYEQYF. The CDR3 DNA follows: TGCGCCAGCAGCTTAACAGGGAGGTACGAGCAGTACTTC. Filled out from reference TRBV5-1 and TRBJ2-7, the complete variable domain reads KAGVTQTPRYLIKTRGQQVTLSCSPISGHRSVSWYQQTPGQGLQFLFEYFSETQRNKGNFPGRFSGRQFSNSRSEMNVSTLELGDSALYLCASSLTGRYEQYFGPGTRLTVT.

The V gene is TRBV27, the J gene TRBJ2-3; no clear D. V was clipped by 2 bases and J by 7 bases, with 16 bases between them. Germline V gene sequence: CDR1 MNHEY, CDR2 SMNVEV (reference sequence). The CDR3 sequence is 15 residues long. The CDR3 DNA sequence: TGTGCCAGCAGTTTAGGGGTAGCTGAGGTGAATACGCAGTATTTT. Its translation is CASSLGVAEVNTQYF.

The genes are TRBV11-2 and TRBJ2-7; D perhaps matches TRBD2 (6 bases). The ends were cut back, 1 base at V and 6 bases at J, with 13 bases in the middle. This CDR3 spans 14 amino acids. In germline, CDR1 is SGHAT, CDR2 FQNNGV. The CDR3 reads CASSLALTSTEQYF. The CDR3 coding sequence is TGTGCCAGCAGCTTAGCGCTTACTAGCACCGAGCAGTACTTC.

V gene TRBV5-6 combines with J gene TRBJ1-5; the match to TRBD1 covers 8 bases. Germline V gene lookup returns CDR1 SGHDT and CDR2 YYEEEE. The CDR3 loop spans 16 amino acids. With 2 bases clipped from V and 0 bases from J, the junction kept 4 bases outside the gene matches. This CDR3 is CASSLGTGYSNQPQHF. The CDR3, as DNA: TGTGCCAGCAGCTTAGGGACAGGCTATAGCAATCAGCCCCAGCATTTT.

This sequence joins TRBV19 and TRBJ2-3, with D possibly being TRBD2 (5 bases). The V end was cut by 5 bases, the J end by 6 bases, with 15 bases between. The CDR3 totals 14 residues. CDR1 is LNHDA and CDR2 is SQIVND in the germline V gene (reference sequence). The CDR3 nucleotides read TGTGCCAGTAGTTTTGCGGGCGGAGTGGATACGCAGTATTTT. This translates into CASSFAGGVDTQYF.

The CDR3 DNA reads TGTGCCAGCAGTTCCTGGGGACAGGTTACCTCTGGAAACACCATATATTTT. The encoded protein is CASSSWGQVTSGNTIYF. The chain combines TRBV28 with TRBJ1-3; 8 positions match TRBD1. The J segment lost 0 bases and the V segment lost 4 bases, leaving 8 bases of the junction unmatched. CDR3 length equals 17 residues. CDR1 is MDHEN and CDR2 is SYDVKM in the germline V gene.

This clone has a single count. Here the CDR3 reads CASSTDRERGQPQHF. Here the CDR3 DNA reads TGTGCCAGCAGCACCGACAGGGAACGGGGGCAGCCCCAGCATTTT. This sequence joins TRBV5-6 and TRBJ1-5; 7 bases align to TRBD1. The CDR3 extends over 15 amino acids. Trimming took 4 bases from V and 7 from J; bases not matched to a gene: 11. Germline lookup yields CDR1 SGHDT and CDR2 YYEEEE.

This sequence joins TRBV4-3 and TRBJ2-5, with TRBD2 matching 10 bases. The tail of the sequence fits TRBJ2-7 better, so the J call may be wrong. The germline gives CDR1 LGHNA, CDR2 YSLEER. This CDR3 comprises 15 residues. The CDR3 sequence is CASSQDASGSGEQYF. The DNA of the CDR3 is TGCGCCAGCAGCCAAGACGCTAGCGGGAGTGGCGAGCAGTACTTC.

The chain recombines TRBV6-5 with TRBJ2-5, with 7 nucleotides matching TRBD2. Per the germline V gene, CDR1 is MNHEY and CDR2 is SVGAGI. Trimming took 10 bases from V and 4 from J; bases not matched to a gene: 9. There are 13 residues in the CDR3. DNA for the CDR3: TGTGCCACCGGGGAGGGGCCGCGAGAGACCCAGTACTTC. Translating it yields CATGEGPRETQYF.

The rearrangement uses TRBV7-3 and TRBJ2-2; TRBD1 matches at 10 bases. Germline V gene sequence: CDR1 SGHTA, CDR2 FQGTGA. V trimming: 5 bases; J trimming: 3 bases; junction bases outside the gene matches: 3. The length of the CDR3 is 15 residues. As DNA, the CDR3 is TGTGCCAGCAGCGCGACAGGGGGCTACACCGGGGAGCTGTTTTTT. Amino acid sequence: CASSATGGYTGELFF. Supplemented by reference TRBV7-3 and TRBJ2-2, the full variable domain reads GAGVSQTPSNKVTEKGKYVELRCDPISGHTALYWYRQSLGQGPEFLIYFQGTGAADDSGLPNDRFFAVRPEGSVSTLKIQRTERGDSAVYLCASSATGGYTGELFFGEGSRLTVL.

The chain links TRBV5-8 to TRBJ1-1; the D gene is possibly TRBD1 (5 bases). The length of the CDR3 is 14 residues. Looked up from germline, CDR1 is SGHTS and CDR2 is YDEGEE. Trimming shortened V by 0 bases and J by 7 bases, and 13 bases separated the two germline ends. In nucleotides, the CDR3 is TGTGCCAGCAGCTTGGCCTTAACAGGATTTGAAGCTTTCTTT. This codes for CASSLALTGFEAFF.

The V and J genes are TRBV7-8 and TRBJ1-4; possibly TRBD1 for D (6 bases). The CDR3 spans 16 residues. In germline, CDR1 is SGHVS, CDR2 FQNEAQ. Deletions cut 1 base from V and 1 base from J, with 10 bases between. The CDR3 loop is CASSLVGGLTNEKLFF. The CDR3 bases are TGTGCCAGCAGCTTAGTGGGGGGCTTAACTAATGAAAAACTGTTTTTT.

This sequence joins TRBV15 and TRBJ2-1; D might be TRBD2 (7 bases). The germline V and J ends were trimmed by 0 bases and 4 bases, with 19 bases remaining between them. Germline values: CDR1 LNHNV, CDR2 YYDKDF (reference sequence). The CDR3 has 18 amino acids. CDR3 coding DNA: TGTGCCACCAGCAGAGACGCCAGGGAGGGACAAGGATACAATGAGCAGTTCTTC. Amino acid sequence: CATSRDAREGQGYNEQFF.

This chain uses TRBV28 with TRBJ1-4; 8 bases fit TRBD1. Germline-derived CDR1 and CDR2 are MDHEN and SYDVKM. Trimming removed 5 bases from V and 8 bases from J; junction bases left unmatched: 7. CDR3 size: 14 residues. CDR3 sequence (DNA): TGTGCCAGCAGTCTACGACAGGGGCAAGAAAAACTGTTTTTT. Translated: CASSLRQGQEKLFF.